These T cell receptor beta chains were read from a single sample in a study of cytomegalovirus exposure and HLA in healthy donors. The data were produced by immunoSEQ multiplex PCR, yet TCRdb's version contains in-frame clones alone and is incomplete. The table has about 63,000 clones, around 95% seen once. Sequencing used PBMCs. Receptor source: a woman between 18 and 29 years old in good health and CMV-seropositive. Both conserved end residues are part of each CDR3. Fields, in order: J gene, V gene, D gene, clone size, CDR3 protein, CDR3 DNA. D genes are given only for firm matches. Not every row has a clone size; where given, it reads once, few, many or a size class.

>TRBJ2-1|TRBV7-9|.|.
CASSFNNEQFF
TGTGCCAGCAGCTTTAATAATGAGCAGTTCTTC
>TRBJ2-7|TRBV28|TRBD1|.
CASSSRTGGFYEQYF
TGTGCCAGCAGTTCTCGGACAGGGGGCTTCTACGAGCAGTACTTC
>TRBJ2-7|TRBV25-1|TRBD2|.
CASSLSGGSYEQYF
TGTGCCAGCAGTCTTAGCGGGGGGTCATACGAGCAGTACTTC
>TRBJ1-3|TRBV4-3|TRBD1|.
CASSQSNRGWAGNTIYF
TGCGCCAGCAGCCAATCTAACAGGGGGTGGGCTGGAAACACCATATATTTT
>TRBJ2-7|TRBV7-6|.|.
CASSLTGSSYEQYF
TGTGCCAGCAGCTTAACAGGGAGCTCCTACGAGCAGTACTTC
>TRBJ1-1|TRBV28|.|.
CASSLPGQSDEAFF
TGTGCCAGCAGTTTGCCTGGGCAGTCCGATGAAGCTTTCTTT
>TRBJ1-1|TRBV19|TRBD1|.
CASSIIGQGVAGTEAFF
TGTGCCAGTAGTATTATAGGACAGGGAGTTGCGGGCACTGAAGCTTTCTTT
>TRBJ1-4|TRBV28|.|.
CASSLGRRGEKLFF
TGTGCCAGCAGTTTAGGAAGGCGAGGTGAAAAACTGTTTTTT
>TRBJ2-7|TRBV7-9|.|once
CASSLAQGGFDSYEQYF
TGTGCCAGCAGCTTAGCGCAGGGGGGTTTCGATTCGTACGAGCAGTACTTC
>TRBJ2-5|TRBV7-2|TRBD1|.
CASSSDRAKETQYF
TGTGCCAGCAGCTCGGACAGGGCTAAAGAGACCCAGTACTTC
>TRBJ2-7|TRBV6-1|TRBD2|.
CASRGGREGFYEQYF
TGTGCCAGCAGGGGAGGGCGGGAAGGGTTTTACGAGCAGTACTTC
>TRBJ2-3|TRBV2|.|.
CASSEGLWELASDTQYF
TGTGCCAGCAGTGAGGGGTTGTGGGAACTAGCATCTGATACGCAGTATTTT
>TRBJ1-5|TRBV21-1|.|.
CASSNGRQGVSKPQHF
TGTGCCAGCAGCAATGGGAGACAGGGGGTGAGTAAGCCCCAGCATTTT
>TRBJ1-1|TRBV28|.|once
CASSKQGWRNTEAFF
TGTGCCAGCAGCAAACAGGGATGGAGGAACACTGAAGCTTTCTTT
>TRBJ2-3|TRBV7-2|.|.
CASSLFGSEDTQYF
TGTGCCAGCAGCCTATTTGGGAGCGAAGATACGCAGTATTTT
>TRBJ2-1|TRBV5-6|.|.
CASSRRRSGIANNEQFF
TGTGCCAGCAGCAGAAGACGATCCGGTATAGCTAACAATGAGCAGTTCTTC
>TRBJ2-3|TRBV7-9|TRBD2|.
CASSLTSGRATDTQYF
TGTGCCAGCAGCCTTACTAGCGGGAGGGCCACAGATACGCAGTATTTT
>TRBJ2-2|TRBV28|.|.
CASWGRGITGELFF
TGTGCCAGCTGGGGCAGGGGTATCACCGGGGAGCTGTTTTTT
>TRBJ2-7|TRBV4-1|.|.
CASSLRGTGTDSYEQYF
TGCGCCAGCAGCCTACGAGGGACCGGGACTGACTCCTACGAGCAGTACTTC
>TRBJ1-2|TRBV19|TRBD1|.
CASTEITRGQGFGYTF
TGTGCCAGTACCGAAATAACCCGGGGACAGGGTTTTGGCTACACCTTC
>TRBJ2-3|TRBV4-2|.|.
CASSQAMYSLTDTQYF
TGTGCCAGCAGCCAAGCTATGTACAGCCTAACAGATACGCAGTATTTT
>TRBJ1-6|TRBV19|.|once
CASSTRQSSYNSPLHF
TGTGCCAGTAGTACAAGACAGAGCTCCTATAATTCACCCCTCCACTTT
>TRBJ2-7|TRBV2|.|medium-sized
CASSRSIVQNYEQYF
TGTGCCAGCAGCCGCTCCATTGTACAAAACTACGAGCAGTACTTC
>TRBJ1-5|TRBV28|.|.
CASGFRSGGGNQPQHF
TGTGCCAGCGGCTTCCGGTCCGGTGGAGGAAATCAGCCCCAGCATTTT
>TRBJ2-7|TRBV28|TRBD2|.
CASTASGATYEQYF
TGTGCCAGCACCGCGAGCGGGGCTACCTACGAGCAGTACTTC
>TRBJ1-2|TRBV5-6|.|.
CASSPDRAYGYTF
TGTGCCAGCAGCCCGGACAGAGCATATGGCTACACCTTC
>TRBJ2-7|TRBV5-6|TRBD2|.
CASSLGLAGLHEEQYF
TGTGCCAGCAGCCTCGGACTAGCGGGGCTCCATGAGGAGCAGTACTTC
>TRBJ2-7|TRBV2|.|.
CASSEGRRNYYEQYF
TGTGCCAGCAGTGAAGGCAGAAGAAACTACTACGAGCAGTACTTC
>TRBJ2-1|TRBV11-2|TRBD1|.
CASRTTGDEQFF
TGTGCCAGCAGAACAACAGGGGATGAGCAGTTCTTC
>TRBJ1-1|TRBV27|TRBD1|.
CASSLSRGIPNTEAFF
TGTGCCAGCAGTTTATCCAGGGGGATACCGAACACTGAAGCTTTCTTT
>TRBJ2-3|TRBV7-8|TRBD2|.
CASSLMAPGGDTQYF
TGTGCCAGCAGCTTAATGGCGCCGGGGGGGGATACGCAGTATTTT
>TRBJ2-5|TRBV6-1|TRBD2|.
CASSDLAGGPRQETQYF
TGTGCCAGCAGTGACCTAGCGGGGGGGCCGAGGCAAGAGACCCAGTACTTC
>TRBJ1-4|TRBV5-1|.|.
CASSLAAGTNEKLFF
TGCGCCAGCAGCTTGGCAGCAGGGACTAATGAAAAACTGTTTTTT
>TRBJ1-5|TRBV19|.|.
CASSDTGTQPQHF
TGTGCCAGCAGCGATACAGGGACTCAGCCCCAGCATTTT
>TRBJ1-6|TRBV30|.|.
CAWSAPRARGISPLHF
TGTGCCTGGAGTGCCCCCCGAGCCAGAGGGATTTCACCCCTCCACTTT
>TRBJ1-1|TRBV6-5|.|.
CASSSRDTNTEAFF
TGTGCCAGCAGTTCCCGGGACACAAACACTGAAGCTTTCTTT
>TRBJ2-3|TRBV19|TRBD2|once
CASSIPGSGTSTDTQYF
TGTGCCAGTAGTATACCTGGTAGCGGGACTAGCACAGATACGCAGTATTTT
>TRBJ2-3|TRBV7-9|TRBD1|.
CASPIGQGTDTQYF
TGTGCCAGCCCTATTGGACAGGGCACAGATACGCAGTATTTT
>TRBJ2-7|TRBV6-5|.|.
CASSPPRATSHEQYF
TGTGCCAGCAGTCCGCCAAGAGCTACTAGCCACGAGCAGTACTTC
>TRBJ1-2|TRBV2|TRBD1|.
CASSKDRDYGYTF
TGTGCCAGCAGTAAGGACAGGGACTATGGCTACACCTTC
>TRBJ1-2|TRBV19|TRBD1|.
CASSIRGLYYGYTF
TGTGCCAGTAGTATAAGGGGGCTCTACTATGGCTACACCTTC
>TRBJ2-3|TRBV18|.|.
CASSSKQEQGTQYF
TGTGCCAGCTCATCGAAACAGGAGCAGGGTACGCAGTATTTT
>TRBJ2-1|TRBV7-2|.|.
CASSLWLGGRGTYNEQFF
TGTGCCAGCAGCTTATGGCTAGGTGGGAGAGGGACCTACAATGAGCAGTTCTTC
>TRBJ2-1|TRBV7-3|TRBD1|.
CASSLDRGNEQFF
TGTGCCAGCAGCTTAGACAGGGGTAATGAGCAGTTCTTC
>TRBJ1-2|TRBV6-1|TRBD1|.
CASSRDSANYGYTF
TGTGCCAGCAGTAGGGACAGCGCTAACTATGGCTACACCTTC
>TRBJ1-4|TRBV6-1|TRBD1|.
CASSEGTGARNEKLFF
TGTGCCAGCAGTGAAGGGACAGGGGCCCGTAATGAAAAACTGTTTTTT
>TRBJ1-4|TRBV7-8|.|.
CASSKNRIANEKLFF
TGTGCCAGCAGCAAAAACAGGATTGCTAATGAAAAACTGTTTTTT
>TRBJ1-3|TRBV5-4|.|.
CASSGEVDRNTIYF
TGTGCCAGCAGCGGGGAGGTGGATCGAAACACCATATATTTT